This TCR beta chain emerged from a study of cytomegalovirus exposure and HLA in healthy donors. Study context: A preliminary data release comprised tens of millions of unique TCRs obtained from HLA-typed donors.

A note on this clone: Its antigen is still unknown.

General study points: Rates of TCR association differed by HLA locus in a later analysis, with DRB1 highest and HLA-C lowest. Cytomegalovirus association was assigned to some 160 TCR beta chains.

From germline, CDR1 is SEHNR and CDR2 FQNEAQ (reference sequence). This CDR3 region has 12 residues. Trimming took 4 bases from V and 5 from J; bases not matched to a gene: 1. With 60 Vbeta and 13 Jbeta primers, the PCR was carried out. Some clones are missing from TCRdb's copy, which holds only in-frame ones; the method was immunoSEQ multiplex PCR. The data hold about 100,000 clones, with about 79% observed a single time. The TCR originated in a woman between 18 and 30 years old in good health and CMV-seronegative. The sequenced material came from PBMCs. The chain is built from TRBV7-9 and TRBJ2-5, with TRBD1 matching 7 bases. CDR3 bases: TGTGCCAGCAGCTCGACAGGGGAGACCCAGTACTTC. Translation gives CASSSTGETQYF.